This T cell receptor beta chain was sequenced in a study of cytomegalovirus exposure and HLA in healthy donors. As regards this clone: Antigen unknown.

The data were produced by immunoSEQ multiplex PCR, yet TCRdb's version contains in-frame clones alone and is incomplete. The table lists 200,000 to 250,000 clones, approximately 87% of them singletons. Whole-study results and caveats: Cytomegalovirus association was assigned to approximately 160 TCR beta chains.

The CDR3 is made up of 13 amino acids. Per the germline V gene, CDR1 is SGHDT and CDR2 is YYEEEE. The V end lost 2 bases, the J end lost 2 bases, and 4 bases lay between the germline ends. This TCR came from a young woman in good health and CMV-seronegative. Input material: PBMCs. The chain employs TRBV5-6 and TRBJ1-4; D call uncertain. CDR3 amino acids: CASSFGTNEKLFF. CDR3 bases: TGTGCCAGCAGCTTCGGGACTAATGAAAAACTGTTTTTT.